The sequence of this T cell receptor beta chain was determined in a study of T cell responses to AZD1222 COVID-19 vaccine. General study points: Mapped onto spike, vaccine-associated CD4 TCRs spanned it and were dominant at 160-218 and 743-854. Among spike-specific TCRs, nearly half reportedly target unmutated variant regions.

Of note for this clone: Its antigen is as yet unknown.

The table came from immunoSEQ multiplex PCR; TCRdb's copy has only in-frame clones and leaves some out. Here the sample spans fewer than 150,000 clones, 85% to 95% being singletons. Pooled samples include second doses given at about 4 or 12 weeks. This CDR3 spans 14 amino acids. Trimming took 1 base from V and 6 from J, leaving 10 bases between them. CDR1 is SGHTA, CDR2 FQGNSA, per germline. This specimen was peripheral blood, taken 28 days after the second AZD1222 dose. This receptor was obtained from an adult who received the AZD1222 COVID-19 vaccine. The chain has TRBV7-2 and TRBJ1-5; D is possibly TRBD1 (5 bases). This CDR3 is CASSLGGVPQPQHF. CDR3 sequence (DNA): TGTGCCAGCAGCTTAGGGGGGGTCCCTCAGCCCCAGCATTTT.